This T cell receptor (beta chain) was sequenced in a study of blood T cell repertoires in COVID-19. Study context: Material from acute and convalescent COVID-19 was sourced from the United States, Italy and Spain. Sources were T cells, B-cell-depleted T cells, or PBMCs; the material itself was cDNA or gDNA.

A single count supports this clone. Per the original data handling: Amplification of reference gene primers was used by the study to estimate nucleated cell counts. The protocol was immunoSEQ multiplex PCR, while the TCRdb copy is restricted to in-frame clones and leaves out a portion. That table is the source of V, J and clone size, and D and trimming were worked out from the DNA. The sample shows approximately 270,000 clones, about 90% of them seen only once. Material for sequencing was peripheral blood. This receptor was taken from a man older than 75 with acute or convalescent COVID-19.

DNA of the CDR3: TGTGCCAGCAAGGGGACAGGGGGACGCGGCTACGAGCAGTACTTC. It specifies CASKGTGGRGYEQYF. This chain joins TRBV6-5 and TRBJ2-7; TRBD1 agrees at 11 bases. The CDR3 has 15 amino acids. V dropped 7 bases and J dropped 3; count of bases not matched to a gene: 8. Germline V gene data show CDR1 as MNHEY and CDR2 as SVGAGI.